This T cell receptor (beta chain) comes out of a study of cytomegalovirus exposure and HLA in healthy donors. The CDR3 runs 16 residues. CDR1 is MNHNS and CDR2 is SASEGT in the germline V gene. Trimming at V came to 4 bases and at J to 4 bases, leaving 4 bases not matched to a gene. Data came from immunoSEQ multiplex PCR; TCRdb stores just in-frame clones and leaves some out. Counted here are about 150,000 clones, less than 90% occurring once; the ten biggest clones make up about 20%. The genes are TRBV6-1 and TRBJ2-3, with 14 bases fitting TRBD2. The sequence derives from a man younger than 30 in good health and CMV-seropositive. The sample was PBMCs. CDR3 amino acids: CASSGTSGGNADTQYF. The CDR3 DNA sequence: TGTGCCAGCAGTGGGACTAGCGGGGGGAATGCAGATACGCAGTATTTT.